One and the same sample provided the 3 T cell receptor beta chains below, sequenced in a study of blood T cell repertoires in COVID-19. Only in-frame clones appear in the TCRdb table, and some are missing; sequencing was by immunoSEQ multiplex PCR. Of 150,000 to 200,000 clones listed, 81% are singletons. Sequences were obtained from peripheral blood. These receptors came from a human donor in a cohort sampled during active COVID-19.

The V and J genes are TRBV11-2 and TRBJ1-1; TRBD1 matches at 8 bases. This CDR3 region has 16 residues. After removal of 4 bases from V and 3 bases from J, the junction contained 10 bases not matched to a gene. Germline V lookup: CDR1 SGHAT, CDR2 FQNNGV. The CDR3 DNA reads TGTGCCAGCAGCTCGACAGGGGTCCCATGGGACACTGAAGCTTTCTTT. This sequence encodes CASSSTGVPWDTEAFF.

This sequence joins TRBV29-1 and TRBJ1-3; D uncertain. The V gene lost 4 bases and the J gene lost 2 bases, with 12 bases spanning the gap. This CDR3 comprises 14 residues. Germline CDR1 reads SQVTM; CDR2 reads ANQGSEA. The CDR3 DNA sequence: TGCAGCGTTGTAAGGCGGAATCCTGGAAACACCATATATTTT. Protein sequence: CSVVRRNPGNTIYF.

This clone has just one count. The chain recombines TRBV6-1 with TRBJ1-5, with 8 bases identical to TRBD1. V was clipped by 4 bases and J by 7 bases; unmatched bases: 12. The length of the CDR3 is 16 residues. The germline gives CDR1 MNHNS, CDR2 SASEGT. The chain's CDR3 is CASSVPGQALGQPQHF. The CDR3 nucleotides are TGTGCCAGCAGTGTGCCGGGACAGGCTCTGGGGCAGCCCCAGCATTTT.